This T cell receptor (beta chain) was documented in a study of blood T cell repertoires in COVID-19. The wider study: From the United States, Italy and Spain came samples of acute and convalescent COVID-19. PBMCs, B-cell-depleted T cells, or T cells provided the cDNA or gDNA that made up the material.

Method: immunoSEQ multiplex PCR; TCRdb's copy keeps in-frame clones and lacks some. This sample carries 200,000 or so clones, roughly nine tenths of them seen once, and the ten largest clones take 2% to 2.5%. Per the germline V gene, CDR1 is SEHNR and CDR2 is FQNEAQ (reference sequence). Trimming removed 5 bases from V and 0 bases from J, with 8 bases in between. CDR3 size: 14 residues. The sequenced sample consisted of peripheral blood. The J gene is TRBJ1-5, the V gene TRBV7-9, with D unclear. The clonotype comes from a woman aged 45 to 65 with acute or convalescent COVID-19. The CDR3 sequence: CASSGAISNQPQHF. The CDR3 DNA is TGTGCCAGCAGCGGAGCTATTAGCAATCAGCCCCAGCATTTT. Variable domain in full (rest from reference TRBV7-9 and TRBJ1-5): DTGVSQNPRHKITKRGQNVTFRCDPISEHNRLYWYRQTLGQGPEFLTYFQNEAQLEKSRLLSDRFSAERPKGSFSTLEIQRTEQGDSAMYLCASSGAISNQPQHFGDGTRLSIL.